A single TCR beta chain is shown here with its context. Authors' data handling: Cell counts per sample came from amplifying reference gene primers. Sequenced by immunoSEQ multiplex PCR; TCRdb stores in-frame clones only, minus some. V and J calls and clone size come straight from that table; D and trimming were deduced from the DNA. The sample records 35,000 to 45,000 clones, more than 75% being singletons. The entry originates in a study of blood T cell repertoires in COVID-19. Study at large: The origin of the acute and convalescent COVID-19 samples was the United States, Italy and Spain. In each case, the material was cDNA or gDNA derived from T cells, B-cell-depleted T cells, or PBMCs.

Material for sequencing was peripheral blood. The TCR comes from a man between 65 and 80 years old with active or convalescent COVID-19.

DNA of the CDR3: TGTGCCAGCAGCGGAAGATTGGGGGGACAGATCTACGAGCAGTACTTC. Translating it yields CASSGRLGGQIYEQYF. The chain is built from TRBV11-3 and TRBJ2-7, with TRBD1 as a possible D gene (7 bases). Germline V CDR1 and CDR2: SGHNT, YENEEA. This CDR3 is 16 amino acids long. V lost 5 bases to trimming and J lost 3 bases, with 20 bases between them.